This is a list of T cell receptor beta chains from one sample in a study of T cells after yellow fever vaccination. TCRdb ran MiXCR on the 5' RACE reads and lists one entry per CDR3 protein. The sample has around 310,000 distinct CDR3 sequences, approximately 4.3% seen once. Sequenced here: PBMCs, sampled 15 days after the yellow fever booster vaccination. The source of these receptors is a man younger than 30 who received the YFV17D yellow fever vaccine. Each CDR3 is given with its conserved first and last residue. The order of the fields is V gene, J gene, CDR3 protein.

V: TRBV4-3
J: TRBJ1-1
CDR3: CASSQDPRNTEAFF

V: TRBV20-1
J: TRBJ2-5
CDR3: CSDEEGETQYF

V: TRBV10-3
J: TRBJ1-5
CDR3: CAISTTGVVGNQPQHF

V: TRBV27
J: TRBJ1-2
CDR3: CASSLTGLGYGYTF

V: TRBV7-6
J: TRBJ2-1
CDR3: CASSFEASLYNEQFF

V: TRBV20-1
J: TRBJ1-2
CDR3: CSATGSNYGYTF

V: TRBV7-6
J: TRBJ2-3
CDR3: CASSHSMTPAGDTQYF

V: TRBV15
J: TRBJ2-5
CDR3: CATSRDPGEETQYF

V: TRBV3-2
J: TRBJ2-7
CDR3: CASARQLQYEQYF

V: TRBV9
J: TRBJ2-3
CDR3: CASSVEVYTDTQYF

V: TRBV20-1
J: TRBJ2-5
CDR3: CSARAPQETQYF

V: TRBV28
J: TRBJ1-1
CDR3: CASSKQGAPEAFF

V: TRBV5-5
J: TRBJ1-3
CDR3: CASALVGNTIYF

V: TRBV6-5
J: TRBJ2-5
CDR3: CASSYQSVSGGETQYF

V: TRBV10-3
J: TRBJ2-2
CDR3: CAISRLAGGSTGELFF

V: TRBV18
J: TRBJ2-1
CDR3: CASSPPRGETNNEQFF

V: TRBV6-2/TRBV6-3
J: TRBJ2-1
CDR3: CASSYSTSGETRYNEQFF

V: TRBV27
J: TRBJ1-2
CDR3: CASSLLSGQRPFYGYTF

V: TRBV5-6
J: TRBJ1-1
CDR3: CASSLIGGTGDAEAFF

V: TRBV20-1
J: TRBJ2-1
CDR3: CSARDPGNARNEQFF

V: TRBV5-1
J: TRBJ2-1
CDR3: CASSITPTYNEQFF

V: TRBV7-9
J: TRBJ1-3
CDR3: CASSHGVTIYF

V: TRBV5-1
J: TRBJ2-3
CDR3: CASSSHGATDTQYF